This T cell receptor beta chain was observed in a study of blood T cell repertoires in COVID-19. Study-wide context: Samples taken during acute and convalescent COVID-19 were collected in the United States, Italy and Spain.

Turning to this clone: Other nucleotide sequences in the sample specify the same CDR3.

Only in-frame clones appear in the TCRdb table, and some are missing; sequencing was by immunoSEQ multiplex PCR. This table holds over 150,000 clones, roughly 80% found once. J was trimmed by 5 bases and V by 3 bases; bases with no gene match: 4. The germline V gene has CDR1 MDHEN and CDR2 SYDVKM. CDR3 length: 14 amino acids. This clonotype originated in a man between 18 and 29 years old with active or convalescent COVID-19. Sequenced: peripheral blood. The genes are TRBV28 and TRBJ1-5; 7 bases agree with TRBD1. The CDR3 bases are TGTGCCAGCAGTTTTGGCAGGGGGGATCAGCCCCAGCATTTT. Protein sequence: CASSFGRGDQPQHF.